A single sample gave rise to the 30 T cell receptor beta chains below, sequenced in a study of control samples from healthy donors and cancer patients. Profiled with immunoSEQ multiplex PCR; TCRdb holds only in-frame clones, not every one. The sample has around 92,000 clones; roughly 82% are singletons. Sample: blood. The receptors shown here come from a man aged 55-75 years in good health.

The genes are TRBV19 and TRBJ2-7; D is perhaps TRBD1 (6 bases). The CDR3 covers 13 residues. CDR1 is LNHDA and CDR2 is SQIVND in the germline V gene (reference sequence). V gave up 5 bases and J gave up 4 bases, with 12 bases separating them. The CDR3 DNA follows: TGTGCCAGTAGTCGGGCAGGGGAGTACGAGCAGTACTTC. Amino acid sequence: CASSRAGEYEQYF.

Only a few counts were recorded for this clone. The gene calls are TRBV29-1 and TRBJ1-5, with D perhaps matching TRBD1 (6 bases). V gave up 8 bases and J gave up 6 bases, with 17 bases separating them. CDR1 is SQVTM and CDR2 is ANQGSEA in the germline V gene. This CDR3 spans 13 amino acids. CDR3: CSSAGAAGQPQHF. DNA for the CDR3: TGCAGCAGCGCAGGGGCGGCGGGTCAGCCCCAGCATTTT.

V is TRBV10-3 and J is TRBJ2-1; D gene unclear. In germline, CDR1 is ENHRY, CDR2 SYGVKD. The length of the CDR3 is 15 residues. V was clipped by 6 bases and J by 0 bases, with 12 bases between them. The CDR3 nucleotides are TGTGCCATCAGAGGCCTCGCTAGCTCCTACAATGAGCAGTTCTTC. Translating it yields CAIRGLASSYNEQFF.

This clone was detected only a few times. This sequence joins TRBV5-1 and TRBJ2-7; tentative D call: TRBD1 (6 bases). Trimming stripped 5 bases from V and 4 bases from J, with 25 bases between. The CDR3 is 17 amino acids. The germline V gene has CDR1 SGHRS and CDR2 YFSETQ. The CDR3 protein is CASSYTLQGVPPYEQYF. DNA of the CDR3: TGCGCCAGCAGTTATACTCTACAGGGCGTCCCGCCTTACGAGCAGTACTTC. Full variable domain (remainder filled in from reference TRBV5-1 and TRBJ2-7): KAGVTQTPRYLIKTRGQQVTLSCSPISGHRSVSWYQQTPGQGLQFLFEYFSETQRNKGNFPGRFSGRQFSNSRSEMNVSTLELGDSALYLCASSYTLQGVPPYEQYFGPGTRLTVT.

CDR3 sequence reads: CARDSLSGNTIYF. DNA of the CDR3: TGTGCTAGGGACAGCCTCTCTGGAAACACCATATATTTT. V is TRBV30 and J is TRBJ1-3; 7 nucleotides align to TRBD1. Germline CDR1 reads GTSNPN; CDR2 reads SVGIG (reference sequence). The CDR3 loop spans 13 amino acids. Full variable domain (missing parts from reference TRBV30 and TRBJ1-3): SQTIHQWPATLVQPVGSPLSLECTVEGTSNPNLYWYRQAAGRGLQLLFYSVGIGQISSEVPQNLSASRPQDRQFILSSKKLLLSDSGFYLCARDSLSGNTIYFGEGSWLTVV.

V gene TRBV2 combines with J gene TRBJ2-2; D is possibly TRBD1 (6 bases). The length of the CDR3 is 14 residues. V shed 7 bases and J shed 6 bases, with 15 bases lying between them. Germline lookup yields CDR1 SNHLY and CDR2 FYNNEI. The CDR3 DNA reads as TGTGCCAGCAAGGTTCAACAGGGTCCCGGGGAGCTGTTTTTT. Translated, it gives CASKVQQGPGELFF.

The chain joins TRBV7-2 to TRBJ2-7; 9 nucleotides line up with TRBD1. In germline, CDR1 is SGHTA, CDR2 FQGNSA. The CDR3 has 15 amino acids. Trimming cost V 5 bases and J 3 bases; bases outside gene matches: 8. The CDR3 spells CASSLDRGNLYEQYF. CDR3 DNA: TGTGCCAGCAGCCTGGACAGGGGAAACCTCTACGAGCAGTACTTC.

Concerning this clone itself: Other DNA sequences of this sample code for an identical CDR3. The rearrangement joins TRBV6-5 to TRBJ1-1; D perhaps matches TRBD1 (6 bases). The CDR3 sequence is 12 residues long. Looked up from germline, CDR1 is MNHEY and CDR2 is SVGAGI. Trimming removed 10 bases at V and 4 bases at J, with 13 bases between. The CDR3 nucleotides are TGTGCCACCAGGTGGGGGCCCACTGAAGCTTTCTTT. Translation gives CATRWGPTEAFF.

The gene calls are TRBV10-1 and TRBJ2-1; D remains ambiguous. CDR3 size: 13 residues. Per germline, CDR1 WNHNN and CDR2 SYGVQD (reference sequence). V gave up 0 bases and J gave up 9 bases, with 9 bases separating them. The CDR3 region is CASSESGSIEQFF. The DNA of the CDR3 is TGCGCCAGCAGTGAGTCGGGGTCAATTGAGCAGTTCTTC.

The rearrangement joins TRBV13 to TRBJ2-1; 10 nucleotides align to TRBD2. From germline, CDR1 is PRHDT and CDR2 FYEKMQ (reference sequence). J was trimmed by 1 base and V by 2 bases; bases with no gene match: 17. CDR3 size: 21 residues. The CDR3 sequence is CASSLQTWLAGEAGSYNEQFF. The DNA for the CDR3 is TGTGCCAGCAGCTTACAAACCTGGCTAGCGGGAGAGGCAGGGTCCTACAATGAGCAGTTCTTC.

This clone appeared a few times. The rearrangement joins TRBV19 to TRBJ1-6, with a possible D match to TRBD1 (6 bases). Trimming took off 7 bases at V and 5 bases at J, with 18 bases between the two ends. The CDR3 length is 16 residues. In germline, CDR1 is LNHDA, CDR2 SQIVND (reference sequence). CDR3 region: CASKEGTRRDNSPLHF. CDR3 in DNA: TGTGCCAGTAAAGAGGGGACACGGCGGGATAATTCACCCCTCCACTTT. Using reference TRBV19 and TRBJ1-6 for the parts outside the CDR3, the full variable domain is DGGITQSPKYLFRKEGQNVTLSCEQNLNHDAMYWYRQDPGQGLRLIYYSQIVNDFQKGDIAEGYSVSREKKESFPLTVTSAQKNPTAFYLCASKEGTRRDNSPLHFGNGTRLTVT.

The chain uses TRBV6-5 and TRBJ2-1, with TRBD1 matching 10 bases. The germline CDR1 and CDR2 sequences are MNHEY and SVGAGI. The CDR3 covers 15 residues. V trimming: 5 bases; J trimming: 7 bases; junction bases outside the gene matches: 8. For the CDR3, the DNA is TGTGCCAGCAGTAGGACAGGGGGGCCGGGGAATGAGCAGTTCTTC. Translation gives CASSRTGGPGNEQFF.

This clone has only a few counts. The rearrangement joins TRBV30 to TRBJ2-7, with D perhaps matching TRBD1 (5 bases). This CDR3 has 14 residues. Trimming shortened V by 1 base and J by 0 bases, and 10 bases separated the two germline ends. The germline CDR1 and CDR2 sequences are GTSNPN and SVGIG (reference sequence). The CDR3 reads CAWSAGSYSYEQYF. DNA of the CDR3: TGTGCCTGGAGTGCAGGGTCCTACTCCTACGAGCAGTACTTC.

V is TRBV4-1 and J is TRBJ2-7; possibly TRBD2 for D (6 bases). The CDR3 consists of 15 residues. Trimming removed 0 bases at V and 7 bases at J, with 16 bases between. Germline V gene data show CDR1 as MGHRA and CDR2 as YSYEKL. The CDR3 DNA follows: TGCGCCAGCAGCCAAGACCCCACGGGGGTGAGGGAGCAGTACTTC. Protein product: CASSQDPTGVREQYF.

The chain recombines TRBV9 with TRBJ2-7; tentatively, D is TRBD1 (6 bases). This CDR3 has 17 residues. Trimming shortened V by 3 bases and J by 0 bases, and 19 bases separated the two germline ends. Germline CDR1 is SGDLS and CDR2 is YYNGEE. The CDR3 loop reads CASSATTRTVSSYEQYF. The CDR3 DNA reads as TGTGCCAGCAGCGCCACCACCAGGACAGTAAGCTCCTACGAGCAGTACTTC. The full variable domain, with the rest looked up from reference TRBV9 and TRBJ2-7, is DSGVTQTPKHLITATGQRVTLRCSPRSGDLSVYWYQQSLDQGLQFLIQYYNGEERAKGNILERFSAQQFPDLHSELNLSSLELGDSALYFCASSATTRTVSSYEQYFGPGTRLTVT.

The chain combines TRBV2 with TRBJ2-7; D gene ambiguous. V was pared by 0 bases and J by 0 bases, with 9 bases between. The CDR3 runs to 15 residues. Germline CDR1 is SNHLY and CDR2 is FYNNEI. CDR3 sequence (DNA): TGTGCCAGCAGTGAAGCGGTATTCTACTCCTACGAGCAGTACTTC. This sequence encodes CASSEAVFYSYEQYF.

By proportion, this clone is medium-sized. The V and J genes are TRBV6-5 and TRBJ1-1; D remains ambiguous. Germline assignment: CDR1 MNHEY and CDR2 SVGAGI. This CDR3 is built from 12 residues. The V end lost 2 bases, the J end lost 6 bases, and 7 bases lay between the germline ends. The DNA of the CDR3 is TGTGCCAGCAGTTACGGAAGGGCTGAAGCTTTCTTT. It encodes CASSYGRAEAFF.

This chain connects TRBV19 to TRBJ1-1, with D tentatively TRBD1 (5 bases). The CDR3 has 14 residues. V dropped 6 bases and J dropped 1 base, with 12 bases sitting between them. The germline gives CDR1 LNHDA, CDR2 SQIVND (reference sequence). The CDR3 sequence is CASSQGAGNTEAFF. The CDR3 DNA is TGTGCCAGTAGCCAGGGTGCAGGGAACACTGAAGCTTTCTTT.

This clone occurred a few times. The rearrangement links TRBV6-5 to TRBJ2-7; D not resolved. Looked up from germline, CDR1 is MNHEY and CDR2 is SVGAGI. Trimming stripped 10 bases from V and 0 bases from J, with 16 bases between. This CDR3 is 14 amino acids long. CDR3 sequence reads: CATRLDQSSYEQYF. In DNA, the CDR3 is TGTGCCACCCGCTTAGACCAGAGCTCCTACGAGCAGTACTTC.

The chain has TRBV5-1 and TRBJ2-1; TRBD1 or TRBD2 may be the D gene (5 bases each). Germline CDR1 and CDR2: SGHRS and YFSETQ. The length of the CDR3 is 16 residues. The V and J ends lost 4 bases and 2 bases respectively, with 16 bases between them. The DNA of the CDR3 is TGCGCCAGCAGCCCCGGGGCTAGGGTGACCTACAATGAGCAGTTCTTC. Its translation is CASSPGARVTYNEQFF.

The CDR3 DNA reads as TGTGCCAGCAGTGCCAGCGGGGCCCTTGAAGCTTTCTTT. Residues: CASSASGALEAFF. This chain uses TRBV25-1 with TRBJ1-1, with D maybe TRBD1 (5 bases). CDR1 and CDR2 (germline): MGHDK, SYGVNS. The CDR3 totals 13 residues. V lost 4 bases and J 7 bases, leaving 13 bases between the germline ends.

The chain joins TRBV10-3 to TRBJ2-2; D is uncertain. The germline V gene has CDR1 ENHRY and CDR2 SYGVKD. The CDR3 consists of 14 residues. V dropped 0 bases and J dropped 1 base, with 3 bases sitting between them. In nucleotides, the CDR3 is TGTGCCATCAGTGAGTCAATGAACACCGGGGAGCTGTTTTTT. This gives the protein CAISESMNTGELFF.

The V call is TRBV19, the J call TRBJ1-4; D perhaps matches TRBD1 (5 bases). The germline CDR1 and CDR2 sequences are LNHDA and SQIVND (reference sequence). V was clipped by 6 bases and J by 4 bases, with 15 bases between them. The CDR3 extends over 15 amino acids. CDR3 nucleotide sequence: TGTGCCAGTAGCCCCGAGTGGGGCTTTAATGAAAAACTGTTTTTT. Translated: CASSPEWGFNEKLFF.

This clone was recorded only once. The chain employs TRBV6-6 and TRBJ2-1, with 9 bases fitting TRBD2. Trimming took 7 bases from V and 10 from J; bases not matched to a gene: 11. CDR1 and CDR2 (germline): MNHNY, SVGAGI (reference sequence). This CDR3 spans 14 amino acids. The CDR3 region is CASTQPASGVEQFF. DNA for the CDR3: TGTGCCAGCACCCAACCGGCTAGCGGGGTAGAGCAGTTCTTC.

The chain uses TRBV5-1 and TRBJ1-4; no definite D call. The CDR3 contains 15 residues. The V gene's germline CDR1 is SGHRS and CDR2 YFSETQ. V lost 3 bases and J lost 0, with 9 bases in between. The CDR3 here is CASSSRQATNEKLFF. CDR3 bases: TGCGCCAGCAGCTCGAGACAAGCAACTAATGAAAAACTGTTTTTT.

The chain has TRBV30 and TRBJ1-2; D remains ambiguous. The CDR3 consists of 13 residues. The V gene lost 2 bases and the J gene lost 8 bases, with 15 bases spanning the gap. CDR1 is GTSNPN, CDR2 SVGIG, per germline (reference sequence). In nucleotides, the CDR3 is TGTGCCTGGAGTTCATGGGTAGGTGGAGGCTACACCTTC. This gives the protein CAWSSWVGGGYTF.

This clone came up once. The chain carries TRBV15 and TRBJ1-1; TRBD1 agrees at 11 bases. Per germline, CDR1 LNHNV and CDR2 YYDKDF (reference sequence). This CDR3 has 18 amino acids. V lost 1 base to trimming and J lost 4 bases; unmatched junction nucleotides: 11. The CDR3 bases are TGTGCCACCAGCAGAGCCCGGACAGGGGGCAACCGCGTCACTGAAGCTTTCTTT. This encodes CATSRARTGGNRVTEAFF.

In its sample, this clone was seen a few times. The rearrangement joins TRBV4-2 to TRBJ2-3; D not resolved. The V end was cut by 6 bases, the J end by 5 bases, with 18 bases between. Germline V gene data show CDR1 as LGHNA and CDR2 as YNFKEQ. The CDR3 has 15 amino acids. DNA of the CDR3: TGTGCCAGCAGTCCGTTGAACGGCCTAGGAGATACGCAGTATTTT. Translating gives CASSPLNGLGDTQYF.

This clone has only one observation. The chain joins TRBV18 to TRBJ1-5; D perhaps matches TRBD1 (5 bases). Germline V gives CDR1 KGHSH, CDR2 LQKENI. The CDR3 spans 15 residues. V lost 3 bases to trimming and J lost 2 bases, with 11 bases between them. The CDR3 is CASSPPGGGNQPQHF. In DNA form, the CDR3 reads TGTGCCAGCTCACCCCCTGGGGGGGGCAATCAGCCCCAGCATTTT.

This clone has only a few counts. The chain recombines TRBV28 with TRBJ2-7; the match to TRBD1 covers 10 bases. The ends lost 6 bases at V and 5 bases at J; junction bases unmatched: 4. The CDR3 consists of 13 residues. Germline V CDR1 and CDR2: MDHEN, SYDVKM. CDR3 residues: CASRGQGRHEQYF. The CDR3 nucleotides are TGTGCCAGCAGGGGACAGGGGCGACACGAGCAGTACTTC.